This TCR beta chain was profiled in a study of T cells in Graves' hyperthyroidism and ophthalmopathy. About the study: Before treatment of any kind, peripheral blood was taken at initial diagnosis.

Details on this clonotype: No antigen is known for it.

V was pared by 6 bases and J by 4 bases, with 12 bases between. There are 13 residues in the CDR3. CDR1 is MNHNS, CDR2 SASEGT, per germline. Overall study results and limits: Expanded thyroid clonotypes (above 0.001) were mostly also found in blood. Ophthalmopathy was separated from stable hyperthyroidism by a 13 V-J model.

The authors deemed Graves' hyperthyroidism stable absent ophthalmopathy progression within 18 months. It was RNA transcripts that yielded the amplified TCR beta CDR3 regions. First-round RT-PCR targeting the TCR CDR3 was performed with the HTBI primer set. TCRdb recomputed calls from the multiplex PCR reads with MiXCR, one row per CDR3 protein. The sample yields a few hundred thousand distinct CDR3 sequences, 15% to 18% seen once. The sample consisted of blood. This rearrangement joins TRBV6-1 to TRBJ1-2, with a tentative D call TRBD1 (6 bases). The clonotype originates from a woman younger than 45 with Graves' hyperthyroidism. The CDR3 DNA follows: TGTGCCAGCAGCTACGGACAGTTCTATGGCTACACCTTC. It is translated as CASSYGQFYGYTF.